This paragraph reports one T cell receptor (beta chain). The source of the sample is a study of blood T cell repertoires in COVID-19. In the study overall: Material from acute and convalescent COVID-19 was sourced from the United States, Italy and Spain. Sources were T cells, B-cell-depleted T cells, or PBMCs; the material itself was cDNA or gDNA.

In the study's own analysis: Amplification with reference gene primers provided the estimates of nucleated cell counts. The data were produced by immunoSEQ multiplex PCR, yet TCRdb's version contains in-frame clones alone and is incomplete. D and trimming come from the DNA, and the V and J calls and clone size come from that table. This table holds about 160,000 clones, 65% to 80% found once. The CDR3 is 14 amino acids. Per germline, CDR1 SGHVS and CDR2 FNYEAQ. V gave up 6 bases and J gave up 4 bases, with 13 bases separating them. Sequences were obtained from peripheral blood. This receptor was obtained from a man aged 60 to 75 with acute or convalescent COVID-19. The chain joins TRBV7-6 to TRBJ1-3; a possible D gene is TRBD1 (5 bases). CDR3 nucleotides: TGTGCCAGCAGGCCCGGGACTGTGGGAAACACCATATATTTT. Amino acid sequence: CASRPGTVGNTIYF.